These T cell receptor beta chains were read from a single sample in a study of blood T cell repertoires in COVID-19. The repertoire was sequenced with immunoSEQ multiplex PCR; TCRdb's copy has only in-frame clones and lacks some. The data show about 200,000 clones, roughly 80% seen once. Sequences were obtained from peripheral blood. All receptors derive from a woman of 80 years or more with acute or convalescent COVID-19. Each CDR3 is given with its conserved first and last residue. The D gene is left open where the match is weak. Clone size is shown for a subset of rows, as once, few, many or a class of expanded clone.

j_call | d_call | v_call | clone_size | cdr3_nt | cdr3_aa
TRBJ1-5 | . | TRBV12-3/TRBV12-4 | few | TGTGCCAGCAGCTGGGCAGGGTATCAGCCCCAGCATTTT | CASSWAGYQPQHF
TRBJ2-1 | TRBD1 | TRBV5-1 | . | TGCGCCAGCAGCGTGACAGGGTCGAATGAGCAGTTCTTC | CASSVTGSNEQFF
TRBJ1-4 | TRBD1 | TRBV6-5 | . | TGTGCCAGCAGTTACCTCTTGGACAGGGGGAAAAAACTGTTTTTT | CASSYLLDRGKKLFF
TRBJ1-1 | . | TRBV18 | few | TGTGCCAGCTCACCGGCGACAGGACCGAACACTGAAGCTTTCTTT | CASSPATGPNTEAFF
TRBJ2-7 | . | TRBV7-9 | many | TGTGCCAGCAGCCCCGGCCTGGGTCGGAGGGTAGACGAGCAGTACTTC | CASSPGLGRRVDEQYF
TRBJ1-3 | . | TRBV19 | few | TGTGCCAGTAGTCCAACTACAGGGACCTCTGGAAACACCATATATTTT | CASSPTTGTSGNTIYF
TRBJ2-2 | . | TRBV4-1 | few | TGCGCCAGCAGCCAAAGGGGGGGAGACGGCGCCGGGGAGCTGTTTTTT | CASSQRGGDGAGELFF
TRBJ1-6 | TRBD1 | TRBV2 | . | TGTGCCAGCAGCCAGGGGACAGCAAATTCACCCCTCCACTTT | CASSQGTANSPLHF
TRBJ2-7 | TRBD1 | TRBV28 | . | TGTGCCAGCAGTCCGAGACAGGGGGCGGTGTACGAGCAGTACTTC | CASSPRQGAVYEQYF
TRBJ1-1 | . | TRBV5-6 | . | TGTGCCAGCAGTTCCGACCCCAGGGAGGGCACTGAAGCTTTCTTT | CASSSDPREGTEAFF
TRBJ2-3 | . | TRBV28 | . | TGTGCCAGCAGTCCGCCGGGACACCCCCGAAGGGATACGCAGTATTTT | CASSPPGHPRRDTQYF
TRBJ2-1 | TRBD1 | TRBV7-9 | few | TGTGCCAGCAGCCTGACAGGGTCCAATGAGCAGTTCTTC | CASSLTGSNEQFF